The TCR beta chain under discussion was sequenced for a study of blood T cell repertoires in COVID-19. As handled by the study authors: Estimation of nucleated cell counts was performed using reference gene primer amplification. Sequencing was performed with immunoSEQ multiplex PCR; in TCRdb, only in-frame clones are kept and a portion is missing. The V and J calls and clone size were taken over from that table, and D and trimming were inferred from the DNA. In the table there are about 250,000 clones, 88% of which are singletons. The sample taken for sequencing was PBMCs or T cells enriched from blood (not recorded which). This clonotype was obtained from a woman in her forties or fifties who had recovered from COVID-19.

The CDR3: CASSESTSGRNEQFF. The CDR3 bases are TGCGCCAGCAGTGAGTCTACTAGCGGGAGAAATGAGCAGTTCTTC. The chain links TRBV10-1 to TRBJ2-1; TRBD2 matches at 11 bases. The CDR3 consists of 15 residues. The germline V gene has CDR1 WNHNN and CDR2 SYGVQD (reference sequence). V was clipped by 0 bases and J by 7 bases; unmatched bases: 2.